This T cell receptor (beta chain) came from a study of blood T cell repertoires in COVID-19. The cohort comprised adults aged about 18 to 89 years residing in approximately 25 US areas. With 4 bases removed from V and 4 bases from J, the gap between germline ends came to 10 bases. The CDR3 consists of 13 residues. Per germline, CDR1 KGHDR and CDR2 SFDVKD. Source study methods: Amplifying reference gene primers gave estimates of nucleated cell counts. Sequencing was performed with immunoSEQ multiplex PCR; in TCRdb, only in-frame clones are kept and a portion is missing. The V and J calls and clone size are taken from that table; D and trimming were inferred from the DNA. This sample yields 250,000 to 400,000 clones, of which approximately 81% are seen a single time; around 2% belongs to the top ten.

The sequencing input was PBMCs or T cells enriched from blood (not recorded which). This clonotype originated in a woman in her 30s who had been exposed to COVID-19. The genes are TRBV24-1 and TRBJ2-7, with D tentatively TRBD1 (5 bases). CDR3 nucleotides: TGTGCCACCAGTGACCCAAACAGGTACGAGCAGTACTTC. Translation gives CATSDPNRYEQYF.